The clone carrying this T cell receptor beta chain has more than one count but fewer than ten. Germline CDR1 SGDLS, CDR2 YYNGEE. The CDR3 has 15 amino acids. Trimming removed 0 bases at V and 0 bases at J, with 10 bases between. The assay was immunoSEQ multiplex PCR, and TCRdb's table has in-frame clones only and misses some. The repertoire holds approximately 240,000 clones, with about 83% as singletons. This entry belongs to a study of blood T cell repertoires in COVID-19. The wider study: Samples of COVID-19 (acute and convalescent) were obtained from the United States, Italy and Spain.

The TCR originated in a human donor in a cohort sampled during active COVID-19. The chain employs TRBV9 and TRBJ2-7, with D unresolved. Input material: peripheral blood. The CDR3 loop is CASSVAISPSYEQYF. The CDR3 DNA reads TGTGCCAGCAGCGTAGCAATTAGTCCCTCCTACGAGCAGTACTTC.